This passage covers 11 T cell receptor beta chains from one sample sequenced in a study of blood T cell repertoires in COVID-19. Method: immunoSEQ multiplex PCR; TCRdb's copy keeps in-frame clones and lacks some. The table shows 200,000 to 300,000 clones, with around nine tenths occurring only once. The sequenced material came from peripheral blood. These receptors were obtained from a woman in her 70s with active or convalescent COVID-19.

The chain links TRBV7-3 to TRBJ1-6; 7 positions agree with TRBD1. The germline V gene encodes CDR1 SGHTA and CDR2 FQGTGA. Trimming removed 5 bases from V and 7 bases from J; junction bases left unmatched: 8. The CDR3 contains 15 residues. CDR3 DNA: TGTGCCAGCAGCCGCGACAGGGTGTTGAATTCACCCCTCCACTTT. It encodes CASSRDRVLNSPLHF.

The V call is TRBV14, the J call TRBJ1-2; no firm D call. The length of the CDR3 is 15 residues. Per germline, CDR1 SGHDN and CDR2 FVKESK. Trimming stripped 4 bases from V and 6 bases from J, with 18 bases between. This chain's CDR3 is CASSRIFHPRDGYTF. CDR3 coding DNA: TGTGCCAGCAGCCGAATTTTCCACCCGAGGGATGGCTACACCTTC.

This clone is a singleton in its sample. V is TRBV5-1 and J is TRBJ1-2; 10 positions agree with TRBD1. V lost 6 bases to trimming and J lost 8 bases; unmatched junction nucleotides: 10. This CDR3 is built from 14 residues. Germline lookup yields CDR1 SGHRS and CDR2 YFSETQ. CDR3 bases: TGCGCCAGCACACTTGGGACAGGGGTCCTCGGCTACACCTTC. It translates to CASTLGTGVLGYTF.

This clone occurred many times. The chain employs TRBV13 and TRBJ1-4; D uncertain. V lost 0 bases to trimming and J lost 6 bases, with 23 bases between them. The germline CDR1 and CDR2 sequences are PRHDT and FYEKMQ (reference sequence). This CDR3 is 19 amino acids long. The CDR3 loop is CASSLGGGWWSPYHEKLFF. As DNA, the CDR3 is TGTGCCAGCAGCTTAGGCGGAGGTTGGTGGTCCCCTTACCATGAAAAACTGTTTTTT.

DNA of the CDR3: TGCGCCAGCAGCTTGACAGGGGGAAACTACAATGAGCAGTTCTTC. Translation gives CASSLTGGNYNEQFF. The rearrangement links TRBV5-1 to TRBJ2-1; 8 nucleotides line up with TRBD1. The CDR3 extends over 15 amino acids. Germline CDR1 is SGHRS and CDR2 is YFSETQ. Trimming cost V 1 base and J 3 bases; bases outside gene matches: 3.

The J gene is TRBJ1-1, the V gene TRBV6-6; TRBD1 might be the D (6 bases). The CDR3 is 15 residues long. Germline V gene data show CDR1 as MNHNY and CDR2 as SVGAGI (reference sequence). The V gene lost 3 bases and the J gene lost 1 base, with 12 bases spanning the gap. The CDR3 DNA reads TGTGCCAGCAGTTATGCGGGAGGGGGGAACACTGAAGCTTTCTTT. Translating it yields CASSYAGGGNTEAFF.

As concerns this clone: The sample has other DNA sequences that encode this CDR3 too. The chain couples TRBV27 to TRBJ2-3; D perhaps matches TRBD1 (6 bases). V was trimmed by 3 bases and J by 6 bases, leaving 10 bases between them. The CDR3 sequence is 13 residues long. Germline V lookup: CDR1 MNHEY, CDR2 SMNVEV (reference sequence). This chain's CDR3 is CASSFLRGDTQYF. The DNA for the CDR3 is TGTGCCAGCAGTTTTCTCAGGGGTGATACGCAGTATTTT.

The CDR3 here is CASSPLYQGNEQFF. Here the CDR3 DNA reads TGTGCCAGCAGCCCCCTTTACCAGGGGAATGAGCAGTTCTTC. The J gene is TRBJ2-1, the V gene TRBV13; possibly TRBD1 for D (6 bases). Trimming pared 5 bases from V and 7 bases from J, leaving 15 bases between. CDR1 PRHDT and CDR2 FYEKMQ come from the germline V gene (reference sequence). The CDR3 has 14 residues. Full variable domain (rest looked up from reference TRBV13 and TRBJ2-1): AAGVIQSPRHLIKEKRETATLKCYPIPRHDTVYWYQQGPGQDPQFLISFYEKMQSDKGSIPDRFSAQQFSDYHSELNMSSLELGDSALYFCASSPLYQGNEQFFGPGTRLTVL.

The chain links TRBV3-1 (or the pseudogene TRBV3-2) to TRBJ1-4; D unclear. The CDR3 has 15 residues. Trimming shortened V by 0 bases and J by 3 bases, and 8 bases separated the two germline ends. Germline assignment: CDR1 LGHDT and CDR2 YNNKEL (reference sequence). CDR3 DNA: TGTGCCAGCAGCCAAGAGGGGAGGTCTAATGAAAAACTGTTTTTT. The encoded protein is CASSQEGRSNEKLFF.

About this clone: One junction end does not reproduce the germline sequence, and a read error may be involved. The V gene is TRBV18, the J gene TRBJ1-3; D gene uncertain. The CDR3 loop spans 15 amino acids. Looked up from germline, CDR1 is KGHSH and CDR2 is LQKENI. The CDR3 reads CASSPRLNSGNTVYF. The DNA of the CDR3 is TGTGCCAGCTCACCCAGGCTTAACTCTGGAAACACCGTATATTTT.

The chain recombines TRBV5-6 with TRBJ1-5; 8 nucleotides line up with TRBD1. This CDR3 has 17 residues. Germline CDR1 and CDR2: SGHDT and YYEEEE. After removal of 0 bases from V and 3 bases from J, the junction contained 8 bases not matched to a gene. Here the CDR3 DNA reads TGTGCCAGCAGCTTGGCCAGGGGGCCTAGGAACAATCAGCCCCAGCATTTT. This translates into CASSLARGPRNNQPQHF.